These 24 T cell receptor beta chains came from one sample sequenced in a study of PD-1 blockade in classical Hodgkin lymphoma. Relapse was seen in all patients after autologous stem cell transplantation, and brentuximab vedotin exposure was variable. Researchers pulled CD8+ T cells out of thawed PBMCs using magnetic negative selection. The assay was immunoSEQ multiplex PCR, and TCRdb's table has in-frame clones only and misses some. The data contain roughly 11,000 clones, almost 85% of them singletons. The sequences come from CD8+ T cells from blood, collected at baseline. Receptor source: a human donor with classical Hodgkin lymphoma.

The chain recombines TRBV6-5 with TRBJ2-5; 8 nucleotides align to TRBD2. Germline assignment: CDR1 MNHEY and CDR2 SVGAGI. The junction had 9 bases not matched to a gene; V was cut back by 6 bases and J by 3 bases. There are 15 residues in the CDR3. In nucleotides, the CDR3 is TGTGCCAGCAGACAACTTCCGGGACTAGAAGAGACCCAGTACTTC. Translation: CASRQLPGLEETQYF.

This chain links TRBV7-9 with TRBJ2-7, with unresolved D. Between the trimmed V and J ends, which lost 2 bases and 3 bases, there was a span of 14 bases. Germline V lookup: CDR1 SEHNR, CDR2 FQNEAQ (reference sequence). This CDR3 comprises 15 residues. CDR3 in amino acids: CASSLSSEPNYEQYF. DNA of the CDR3: TGTGCCAGCAGCTTATCGTCGGAGCCGAACTACGAGCAGTACTTC.

The chain carries TRBV4-1 and TRBJ1-4; D call uncertain. Between the trimmed V and J ends, which lost 4 bases and 3 bases, there was a span of 15 bases. Germline CDR1 MGHRA, CDR2 YSYEKL. This CDR3 comprises 16 residues. The CDR3 reads CASSRVETFPNEKLFF. The CDR3 DNA is TGCGCCAGCAGCCGCGTTGAGACTTTCCCTAATGAAAAACTGTTTTTT.

The chain links TRBV7-2 to TRBJ2-7, with 7 bases that match TRBD1. The CDR3 extends over 12 amino acids. Losses at the gene ends were 5 bases for V and 4 bases for J; bases not matched to a gene: 2. The germline V gene has CDR1 SGHTA and CDR2 FQGNSA. CDR3 loop: CASSPTGYEQYF. The DNA of the CDR3 is TGTGCCAGCAGCCCGACAGGGTACGAGCAGTACTTC.

The table lists this clone with a count of one. As DNA, the CDR3 is TGCGCCAGCAGTTGGGACAGCCCGGGGGCTGAAGCTTTCTTT. Its protein product is CASSWDSPGAEAFF. This sequence joins TRBV10-1 and TRBJ1-1; TRBD1 agrees at 7 bases. CDR3 size: 14 residues. The V gene end was trimmed by 5 bases and the J gene end by 6 bases; junction bases not matched to a gene: 9. The germline V gene encodes CDR1 WNHNN and CDR2 SYGVQD (reference sequence).

A single count supports this clone. The genes are TRBV6-5 and TRBJ2-1, with D perhaps matching TRBD2 (5 bases). V was clipped by 2 bases and J by 6 bases, with 11 bases between them. This CDR3 spans 14 amino acids. Germline V gene sequence: CDR1 MNHEY, CDR2 SVGAGI. The CDR3 DNA sequence: TGTGCCAGCAGTTACCTCGGGAACCGCAATGAGCAGTTCTTC. It specifies CASSYLGNRNEQFF.

The chain carries TRBV7-2 and TRBJ2-7; TRBD2 matches 9 bases. The CDR3 consists of 16 residues. Trimming cost V 5 bases and J 1 base; bases outside gene matches: 9. The V gene's germline CDR1 is SGHTA and CDR2 FQGNSA. The CDR3: CASSQISGSGSYEQYF. The CDR3 nucleotides are TGTGCCAGCAGCCAGATTAGCGGGAGCGGGTCCTACGAGCAGTACTTC.

This sequence joins TRBV11-2 and TRBJ2-7, with D possibly matching TRBD1 (5 bases). CDR3 length: 13 residues. Germline values: CDR1 SGHAT, CDR2 FQNNGV. Between the trimmed V and J ends, which lost 1 base and 6 bases, there was a span of 10 bases. The CDR3 DNA follows: TGTGCCAGCAGCTTAGCCCAGGGTATCGAGCAGTACTTC. Encoded protein: CASSLAQGIEQYF.

The chain has TRBV19 and TRBJ1-1, with 7 bases matching TRBD1. Germline V gene lookup returns CDR1 LNHDA and CDR2 SQIVND (reference sequence). This CDR3 spans 15 amino acids. V dropped 2 bases and J dropped 0; count of bases not matched to a gene: 3. The chain's CDR3 is CASSIRDSLNTEAFF. The CDR3, as DNA: TGTGCCAGTAGTATACGGGACAGTTTGAACACTGAAGCTTTCTTT.

This rearrangement joins TRBV5-1 to TRBJ1-6, with D maybe TRBD1 (6 bases). The CDR3 consists of 13 residues. CDR1 is SGHRS and CDR2 is YFSETQ in the germline V gene. Trimming removed 2 bases at V and 9 bases at J, with 9 bases between. For the CDR3, the DNA is TGCGCCAGCAGCTTTACAGGGATTTCACCCCTCCACTTT. Translating it yields CASSFTGISPLHF. Full variable domain (outside the CDR3, taken from reference TRBV5-1 and TRBJ1-6): KAGVTQTPRYLIKTRGQQVTLSCSPISGHRSVSWYQQTPGQGLQFLFEYFSETQRNKGNFPGRFSGRQFSNSRSEMNVSTLELGDSALYLCASSFTGISPLHFGNGTRLTVT.

The rearrangement uses TRBV9 and TRBJ2-7; maybe TRBD2 (7 bases). There are 19 residues in the CDR3. Trimming left V 4 bases short and J 6 bases short, with 32 bases between. Germline-derived CDR1 and CDR2 are SGDLS and YYNGEE. The CDR3 loop is CASSPPREEWSPGDSEQYF. CDR3 sequence (DNA): TGTGCCAGCAGCCCCCCCCGGGAGGAGTGGTCACCAGGGGATAGCGAGCAGTACTTC.

The chain couples TRBV11-3 to TRBJ1-1, with D maybe TRBD1 (5 bases). Germline V gene lookup returns CDR1 SGHNT and CDR2 YENEEA. CDR3 length equals 13 residues. V lost 3 bases, J lost 4 bases, and 9 bases lay in between. Written as DNA, the CDR3 is TGTGCCAGCAGCTTCCTGAGGGGCACTGAAGCTTTCTTT. It yields the protein CASSFLRGTEAFF.

The genes are TRBV19 and TRBJ2-1, with D uncertain. Germline assignment: CDR1 LNHDA and CDR2 SQIVND (reference sequence). Trimming pared 6 bases from V and 12 bases from J, leaving 18 bases between. The length of the CDR3 is 13 residues. CDR3 sequence reads: CASRVGPPRWQFF. The CDR3 DNA is TGTGCCAGTAGGGTGGGCCCCCCGAGGTGGCAGTTCTTC.

The chain links TRBV5-4 to TRBJ1-2; a possible D gene is TRBD1 (5 bases). Between the trimmed V and J ends, which lost 4 bases and 1 base, there was a span of 23 bases. There are 18 residues in the CDR3. CDR1 and CDR2 (germline): SGHNT, YYREEE (reference sequence). The CDR3 DNA follows: TGTGCCAGCAGCCCGGATGGGGTTTACGGGGGAGTTAACTATGGCTACACCTTC. It translates to CASSPDGVYGGVNYGYTF. The whole variable domain, filled in from reference TRBV5-4 and TRBJ1-2, reads ETGVTQSPTHLIKTRGQQVTLRCSSQSGHNTVSWYQQALGQGPQFIFQYYREEENGRGNFPPRFSGLQFPNYSSELNVNALELDDSALYLCASSPDGVYGGVNYGYTFGSGTRLTVV.

The gene calls are TRBV9 and TRBJ2-5; 8 nucleotides align to TRBD1. The CDR3 has 16 amino acids. Trimming cost V 1 base and J 0 bases; bases outside gene matches: 5. Germline V gene lookup returns CDR1 SGDLS and CDR2 YYNGEE. In DNA form, the CDR3 reads TGTGCCAGCAGCGTACTAGCAGGGGGCTACCAAGAGACCCAGTACTTC. This sequence encodes CASSVLAGGYQETQYF.

The CDR3 reads CAWSIEIKSSYEQYF. The CDR3 region has the DNA TGTGCCTGGAGTATCGAAATTAAAAGCTCCTACGAGCAGTACTTC. The J gene is TRBJ2-7, the V gene TRBV30; D gene unclear. With 2 bases removed from V and 0 bases from J, the gap between germline ends came to 14 bases. Germline CDR1 and CDR2: GTSNPN and SVGIG (reference sequence). The CDR3 is 15 residues long.

The chain uses TRBV7-9 and TRBJ2-1; D ambiguous. Deletions cut 7 bases from V and 4 bases from J, with 11 bases between. This CDR3 contains 13 residues. Germline assignment: CDR1 SEHNR and CDR2 FQNEAQ (reference sequence). CDR3 nucleotides: TGTGCCAGCAACTCGGACCCTTACAATGAGCAGTTCTTC. Translated, it gives CASNSDPYNEQFF.

This chain links TRBV7-9 with TRBJ2-7; unclear D gene. The CDR3 extends over 13 amino acids. The V and J ends lost 4 bases and 2 bases respectively, with 9 bases between them. Per the germline V gene, CDR1 is SEHNR and CDR2 is FQNEAQ (reference sequence). The DNA of the CDR3 is TGTGCCAGCAGCTCAAGCCTTCCCTACGAGCAGTACTTC. The encoded protein is CASSSSLPYEQYF.

CDR3 coding DNA: TGTGCCAGCAGTTCCGTTTACGAGCAGTACTTC. Its protein is CASSSVYEQYF. This chain joins TRBV5-5 and TRBJ2-7; no firm D call. Germline V CDR1 and CDR2: SGHKS, YYEKEE (reference sequence). The V and J ends lost 5 bases and 4 bases respectively, with 7 bases between them. The CDR3 covers 11 residues.

This chain joins TRBV28 and TRBJ2-2, with TRBD1 as a possible D gene (6 bases). Looked up from germline, CDR1 is MDHEN and CDR2 is SYDVKM. The length of the CDR3 is 13 residues. Deletions cut 7 bases from V and 1 base from J, with 7 bases between. The CDR3 sequence: CASKTGNTGELFF. The CDR3 DNA is TGTGCCAGCAAGACAGGGAACACCGGGGAGCTGTTTTTT.

J is TRBJ2-7 and V is TRBV13; 7 bases fit TRBD1. In germline, CDR1 is PRHDT, CDR2 FYEKMQ (reference sequence). V gave up 5 bases and J gave up 0 bases; unmatched junction bases: 1. The CDR3 consists of 13 residues. The chain's CDR3 is CASSRDSSYEQYF. The CDR3 coding sequence is TGTGCCAGCAGCAGGGACAGCTCCTACGAGCAGTACTTC.

The rearrangement uses TRBV7-2 and TRBJ1-2, with 7 positions matching TRBD1. The CDR3 length is 16 residues. Germline lookup yields CDR1 SGHTA and CDR2 FQGNSA. Losses at the gene ends were 7 bases for V and 4 bases for J; bases not matched to a gene: 15. The CDR3 DNA is TGTGCCAGCACCCAACCTCGACAGGGTAGTACCTATGGCTACACCTTC. It codes for CASTQPRQGSTYGYTF.

This chain connects TRBV14 to TRBJ2-7, with 9 bases that match TRBD1. CDR3 size: 15 residues. J was trimmed by 3 bases and V by 2 bases; bases with no gene match: 5. In germline, CDR1 is SGHDN, CDR2 FVKESK. As DNA, the CDR3 is TGTGCCAGCAGCCAACCAAACAGGGGGCTCTACGAGCAGTACTTC. The encoded protein is CASSQPNRGLYEQYF.

V and J are TRBV4-1 and TRBJ2-1, with 7 bases fitting TRBD2. From germline, CDR1 is MGHRA and CDR2 YSYEKL. With 3 bases clipped from V and 8 bases from J, the junction kept 10 bases outside the gene matches. The CDR3 is 15 amino acids. The CDR3 spells CASSQKTSKLYEQFF. The DNA of the CDR3 is TGCGCCAGCAGCCAGAAGACTAGCAAGCTCTATGAGCAGTTCTTC.